This TCR beta chain was identified in a study of T cell repertoires in cytomegalovirus infection. TCRdb redid the calling of the reads with MiXCR, one entry per CDR3 protein. The table lists 200,000 or so distinct CDR3 sequences, under 30% of them singletons, with approximately 30% in the top ten. Study-wide findings and caveats: Individuals carrying CMV plus the relevant HLA were identified by cumulative frequency of public TCR beta families.

A note on this clonotype: Its antigen is not known. The junction differs from germline at one of its ends, possibly a read error.

What was sequenced was PBMCs. This sequence was found in a human donor in good health (CMV status not recorded). Some clones in this sample may be carry-over from other donors' samples.

The DNA of the CDR3 is TGTGCCAGCAGCTCCTCGGACGGAGGGGGCAGAGACACTGAAGATTTCTTT. It specifies CASSSSDGGGRDTEDFF. The rearrangement uses TRBV5-6 and TRBJ1-1; 7 bases line up with TRBD1. Germline CDR1 is SGHDT and CDR2 is YYEEEE. The CDR3 contains 17 residues.